This T cell receptor (beta chain) appears in the sequencing data of a study of blood T cell repertoires in COVID-19. On the study more broadly: COVID-19 samples, acute and convalescent, were from the United States, Italy and Spain. The cDNA or gDNA used as material had been derived from T cells, B-cell-depleted T cells, or PBMCs.

Trimming took 5 bases from V and 7 from J, leaving 10 bases between them. The CDR3 runs 12 residues. Looked up from germline, CDR1 is SGHAT and CDR2 is FQNNGV. How the authors handled the data: It was from reference gene primer amplification that nucleated cell counts were estimated. Produced via immunoSEQ multiplex PCR; TCRdb's table is partial and in-frame only. The V and J calls and clone size were taken over from that table, and D and trimming were inferred from the DNA. The top ten hold around 5.5% of the sample, which has 200,000 to 300,000 clones, 75% to 85% seen once. The chain employs TRBV11-2 and TRBJ2-3; TRBD1 is a possible D gene (5 bases). This receptor was obtained from a human donor in a cohort sampled during active COVID-19. Material for sequencing was peripheral blood. The CDR3 bases are TGTGCCAGCAGCCCCGACAGATATACGCAGTATTTT. As protein: CASSPDRYTQYF.